This T cell receptor (beta chain) appears in the sequencing data of a study of blood T cell repertoires in COVID-19. The wider study: PBMCs, B-cell-depleted T cells, or T cells were the source of the cDNA or gDNA that made up the material.

The germline gives CDR1 SGHAT, CDR2 FQNNGV. The CDR3 is made up of 14 amino acids. With 5 bases clipped from V and 4 bases from J, the junction kept 5 bases outside the gene matches. The protocol was immunoSEQ multiplex PCR, while the TCRdb copy is restricted to in-frame clones and leaves out a portion. In the table there are 150,000 or so clones, roughly 78% of which are singletons. This rearrangement joins TRBV11-2 to TRBJ1-2, with 9 bases aligning to TRBD1. Source material: peripheral blood. The TCR comes from a human donor with acute or convalescent COVID-19. The donor label of this sample is uncertain. CDR3 in amino acids: CASSPDRGAYGYTF. CDR3 nucleotides: TGTGCCAGCAGCCCAGACAGGGGGGCCTATGGCTACACCTTC.